This T cell receptor (beta chain) stems from a study of cytomegalovirus exposure and HLA in healthy donors. The primer mix had 60 Vbeta and 13 Jbeta primers. TCRdb keeps only in-frame clones here, not all; method: immunoSEQ multiplex PCR. The sample lists roughly 200,000 clones, approximately 78% occurring once. Source material: PBMCs. This receptor was identified in a woman between 40 and 50 years old in good health and CMV-seronegative.

CDR3 in DNA: TGTGCCTGGAGTCTAACAGGACAGGTCTATGGCTACACCTTC. Residues: CAWSLTGQVYGYTF. The V call is TRBV30, the J call TRBJ1-2, with 7 nucleotides matching TRBD1. Trimming cost V 2 bases and J 4 bases; bases outside gene matches: 7. CDR3 size: 14 residues. The germline gives CDR1 GTSNPN, CDR2 SVGIG (reference sequence).